The source of this TCR beta chain is a study of CD8+ T cells in alopecia areata. Alopecia areata patients provided lesional scalp punch biopsies and peripheral blood, both collected for the study. V dropped 4 bases and J dropped 7 bases, with 23 bases sitting between them. The CDR3 totals 17 residues. Germline-derived CDR1 and CDR2 are MNHNS and SASEGT. The authors extracted RNA and reverse transcribed it into cDNA as the sequencing template. Some clones are missing from TCRdb's copy, which holds only in-frame ones; the method was immunoSEQ multiplex PCR. The table shows 65,000 to 70,000 clones, with 55% to 75% occurring only once.

The rearrangement joins TRBV6-1 to TRBJ2-1; the D gene could be TRBD1 or TRBD2 (5 bases each). Sequencing used CD8+ T cells sorted from blood, obtained at week 0. The TCR sequence derives from a human donor with alopecia areata. This chain's CDR3 is CASSGGWIGATGNEQFF. CDR3 coding DNA: TGTGCCAGCAGTGGGGGGTGGATTGGGGCCACCGGGAATGAGCAGTTCTTC.